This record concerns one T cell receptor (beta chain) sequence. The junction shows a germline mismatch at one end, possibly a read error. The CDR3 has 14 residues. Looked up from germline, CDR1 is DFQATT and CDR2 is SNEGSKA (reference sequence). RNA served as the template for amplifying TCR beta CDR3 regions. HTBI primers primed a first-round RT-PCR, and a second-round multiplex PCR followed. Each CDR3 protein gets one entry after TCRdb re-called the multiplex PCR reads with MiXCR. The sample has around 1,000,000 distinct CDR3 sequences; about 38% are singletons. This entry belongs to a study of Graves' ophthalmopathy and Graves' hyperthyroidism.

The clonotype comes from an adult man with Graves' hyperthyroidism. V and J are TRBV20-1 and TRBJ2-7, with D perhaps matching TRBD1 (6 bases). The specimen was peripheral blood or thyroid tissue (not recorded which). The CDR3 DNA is TGCAGTGCCAAAAAACAGGGTCGAGGGGACGAGCAATACTTC. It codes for CSAKKQGRGDEQYF.